This paragraph reports one T cell receptor beta chain. The entry originates in a study of T cell responses to AZD1222 COVID-19 vaccine. This CDR3 region has 16 residues. The ends were cut back, 0 bases at V and 0 bases at J, with 6 bases in the middle. Looked up from germline, CDR1 is LGHNA and CDR2 is YNFKEQ. Assay: immunoSEQ multiplex PCR; the TCRdb copy retains only in-frame clones and omits some. Of about 130,000 clones listed, 94% are singletons. The gene calls are TRBV4-2 and TRBJ1-6; D not certain. Material: peripheral blood, obtained on day 0 of AZD1222 vaccination. The sequence was collected from an adult in good health. The CDR3 reads CASSQDPGSYNSPLHF. CDR3 bases: TGTGCCAGCAGCCAAGACCCGGGCTCCTATAATTCACCCCTCCACTTT.